Reported below is one T cell receptor beta chain. What it binds is unknown. This entry is derived from a study of siplizumab effects on memory and regulatory T cells. Study-level results: Sequences below about 10^-5 frequency were poorly captured, and few alloreactive clones mapped to unstimulated subsets. The apparent diversity of naive T cells exceeded that of memory cells, and naive T cells seemed to make a major contribution to the alloresponse.

Trimming removed 0 bases at V and 4 bases at J, with 12 bases between. Germline V gene lookup returns CDR1 KGHSH and CDR2 LQKENI. CDR3 length: 15 amino acids. The method was immunoSEQ multiplex PCR; TCRdb's version includes in-frame clones alone and lacks a portion of them. The sample yields 95,000 to 100,000 clones, 85% to 95% seen once. The sequenced sample was non-Treg CD4+ T cells sorted from blood. The sequence was collected from a human donor in good health. This chain links TRBV18 with TRBJ2-5, with D possibly matching TRBD2 (6 bases). Here the CDR3 reads CASSPPSGGVETQYF. For the CDR3, the DNA is TGTGCCAGCTCACCACCGAGCGGAGGGGTAGAGACCCAGTACTTC.